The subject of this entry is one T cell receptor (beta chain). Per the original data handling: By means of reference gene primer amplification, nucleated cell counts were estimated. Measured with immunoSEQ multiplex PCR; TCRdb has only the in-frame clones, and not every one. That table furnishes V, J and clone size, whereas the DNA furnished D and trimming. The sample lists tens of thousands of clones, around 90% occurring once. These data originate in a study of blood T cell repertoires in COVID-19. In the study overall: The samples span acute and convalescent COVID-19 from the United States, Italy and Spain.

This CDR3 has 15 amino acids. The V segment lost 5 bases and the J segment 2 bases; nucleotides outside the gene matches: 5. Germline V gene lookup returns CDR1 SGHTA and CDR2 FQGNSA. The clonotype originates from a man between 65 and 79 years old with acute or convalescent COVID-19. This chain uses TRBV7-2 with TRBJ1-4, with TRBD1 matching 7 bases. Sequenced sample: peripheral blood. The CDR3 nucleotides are TGTGCCAGCAGCGTACAGGGGACTACTAATGAAAAACTGTTTTTT. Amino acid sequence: CASSVQGTTNEKLFF.